This T cell receptor beta chain derives from a study of cytomegalovirus exposure and HLA in healthy donors. As for the study in general: As an earlier analysis found, about 179 million T cells yielded 90 million to 140 million unique TCR beta sequences.

By share, this clone ranks as medium-sized (0.01 to 0.1%). Its target is not known. Whole-study results and caveats: Sequencing artifact likely explains a cluster of highly shared sequence variants. From TCR beta sequences, most subjects' HLA-A and HLA-B alleles were reportedly predicted accurately.

Trimming shortened V by 5 bases and J by 0 bases, and 5 bases separated the two germline ends. The V gene's germline CDR1 is LGHNT and CDR2 FRNRAP. The CDR3 extends over 13 amino acids. This PCR relied on a set of 60 Vbeta primers and 13 Jbeta primers. TCRdb's table, derived via immunoSEQ multiplex PCR, lists solely in-frame clones and lacks some. Seen here are some 150,000 clones, around 77% observed once, and the top ten hold roughly 4.9%. The TCR sequence derives from a woman aged 50 to 65 in good health and CMV-seronegative. The sequenced sample was PBMCs. The V call is TRBV12-5, the J call TRBJ2-1, with no clear D. The DNA for the CDR3 is TGTGCTAGTGGTCCCTCCTCCTACAATGAGCAGTTCTTC. Amino acid sequence: CASGPSSYNEQFF.